Sequencing of this T cell receptor beta chain was carried out in a study of blood T cell repertoires in COVID-19. CDR1 and CDR2 (germline): SGDLS, YYNGEE. Trimming took 0 bases from V and 4 from J, leaving 10 bases between them. The CDR3 has 14 residues. Data came from immunoSEQ multiplex PCR; TCRdb stores just in-frame clones and leaves some out. The repertoire holds 350,000 to 450,000 clones, with roughly 85% as singletons. The material sequenced was peripheral blood. The TCR sequence derives from a woman between 18 and 29 years old with acute or convalescent COVID-19. The chain is built from TRBV9 and TRBJ1-1, with D possibly being TRBD1 (5 bases). This CDR3 is CASSVAEGITEAFF. In DNA, the CDR3 is TGTGCCAGCAGCGTAGCGGAGGGGATCACTGAAGCTTTCTTT.